Each of the 14 T cell receptor beta chains below was sequenced from the same sample in a study of response to subunit inactivated influenza vaccine (dated by TCRdb to 2016 to 2019). Library preparation was by RT-PCR. The reads were generated on an Illumina HiSeq 2500. TCRdb reprocessed the public reads (quality trimming at Q25 with fastp, clone calling with MiXCR) and kept in-frame beta chains. Here each entry gathers all rows of one CDR3 protein and keeps the most common genes and DNA. This sample gives about 520,000 distinct CDR3 sequences in total; around 7.7% of them show up just once. Jointly, the top ten make up under 15% of the sample. This specimen consisted of PBMCs from blood, obtained about 23 months after vaccination. These receptor sequences come from a man between 50 and 70 years old who received an inactivated influenza vaccine. Donor details come from another sample of the same person, matched by shared clones.

V and J are TRBV15 and TRBJ2-5; 13 positions match TRBD2. The junction had 7 bases not matched to a gene; V was cut back by 5 bases and J by 10 bases. Germline CDR1 LNHNV, CDR2 YYDKDF (reference sequence). The CDR3 sequence is 14 residues long. CDR3 amino acids: CATSGGLAGRGQYF. CDR3 bases: TGTGCCACCAGCGGGGGACTAGCGGGGCGAGGCCAGTACTTC.

Ten or more counts support this clonotype. The rearrangement joins TRBV24-1 to TRBJ2-2, with 13 nucleotides matching TRBD2. Germline CDR1 reads KGHDR; CDR2 reads SFDVKD. The CDR3 runs to 17 residues. The J segment lost 4 bases and the V segment lost 4 bases, leaving 5 bases of the junction unmatched. CDR3 residues: CATSDRGLAGVTGELFF. The CDR3 coding sequence is TGTGCCACCAGTGACCGTGGACTAGCGGGGGTCACCGGGGAGCTGTTTTTT.

This clonotype turned up a few times. The V gene is TRBV6-2 or TRBV6-3, the J gene TRBJ1-4; D gene ambiguous. Germline V gene sequence: CDR1 MNHEY, CDR2 SVGEGT. V lost 6 bases to trimming and J lost 10 bases, with 18 bases between them. CDR3 length equals 14 residues. The CDR3 sequence is CASSPDVGHGKLFF. The CDR3 nucleotides read TGTGCCAGCAGCCCGGACGTTGGCCACGGAAAACTGTTTTTT.

The chain employs TRBV2 and TRBJ1-1; 9 bases align to TRBD1. This CDR3 spans 13 amino acids. Germline loops: CDR1 SNHLY, CDR2 FYNNEI. V dropped 8 bases and J dropped 5; count of bases not matched to a gene: 6. The CDR3 spells CASLGTGRTEAFF. CDR3 bases: TGTGCCAGCCTCGGGACAGGGAGGACTGAAGCTTTCTTT.

The V call is TRBV6-2 or TRBV6-3, the J call TRBJ2-5; 8 bases are a match to TRBD1. Trimming at V came to 2 bases and at J to 4 bases, leaving 6 bases not matched to a gene. The CDR3 length is 15 residues. Germline V lookup: CDR1 MNHEY, CDR2 SVGEGT. The CDR3 region is CASSYTGQGRETQYF. For the CDR3, the DNA is TGTGCCAGCAGTTACACCGGACAGGGTCGAGAGACCCAGTACTTC.

This clonotype appeared many times. The V gene is TRBV29-1, the J gene TRBJ2-7; TRBD2 aligns across 7 bases. CDR1 SQVTM and CDR2 ANQGSEA come from the germline V gene. J gave up 4 bases and V 4 bases, and 10 bases lay outside the gene matches. The CDR3 runs to 14 residues. The DNA for the CDR3 is TGCAGCGTTGGGAACTCAAGCGGGATTTACGAGCAGTACTTC. This encodes CSVGNSSGIYEQYF.

The V and J genes are TRBV5-1 and TRBJ1-2, with unresolved D. Looked up from germline, CDR1 is SGHRS and CDR2 is YFSETQ. The CDR3 runs 14 residues. The V end was cut by 0 bases, the J end by 1 base, with 7 bases between. In DNA form, the CDR3 reads TGCGCCAGCAGCTTGGGGTCACATAACTATGGCTACACCTTC. It yields the protein CASSLGSHNYGYTF.

The V call is TRBV4-1, the J call TRBJ2-5; D possibly corresponds to TRBD2 (6 bases). The CDR3 runs 16 residues. V lost 1 base, J lost 1 base, and 13 bases lay in between. Germline CDR1 reads MGHRA; CDR2 reads YSYEKL. CDR3 residues: CASSQGGTPGQETQYF. For the CDR3, the DNA is TGCGCCAGCAGCCAAGGCGGGACTCCCGGCCAAGAGACCCAGTACTTC.

The chain uses TRBV7-9 and TRBJ2-3; D remains unclear. V lost 0 bases, J lost 4 bases, and 8 bases lay in between. There are 14 residues in the CDR3. Germline loops: CDR1 SEHNR, CDR2 FQNEAQ (reference sequence). The CDR3 is CASSLAQVADTQYF. The CDR3 DNA reads TGTGCCAGCAGCTTAGCTCAGGTGGCAGATACGCAGTATTTT.

This clonotype came up many times. V and J are TRBV5-1 and TRBJ2-3, with 12 bases identical to TRBD2. V gave up 9 bases and J gave up 6 bases; unmatched junction bases: 8. CDR3 length: 14 amino acids. From germline, CDR1 is SGHRS and CDR2 YFSETQ. The CDR3 DNA reads TGCGCCACCAGAAGACTAGCGGGGGTCGATACGCAGTATTTT. Its translation is CATRRLAGVDTQYF.

The chain carries TRBV6-5 and TRBJ1-2; TRBD1 aligns across 7 bases. In germline, CDR1 is MNHEY, CDR2 SVGAGI. V lost 2 bases and J lost 2; bases outside the gene matches: 5. The CDR3 runs 15 residues. CDR3 DNA sequence: TGTGCCAGCAGTTACCGAACGACAGGGAACTATGGCTACACCTTC. Its translation is CASSYRTTGNYGYTF.

This clonotype occurred a few times. The genes are TRBV11-2 and TRBJ2-2, with D possibly being TRBD1 (6 bases). This CDR3 is 16 amino acids long. Trimming stripped 3 bases from V and 4 bases from J, with 15 bases between. Germline V gives CDR1 SGHAT, CDR2 FQNNGV. CDR3: CASSFHLGQTTGELFF. DNA for the CDR3: TGTGCCAGCAGCTTTCACCTAGGACAGACCACCGGGGAGCTGTTTTTT.

The chain couples TRBV20-1 to TRBJ2-1; possibly TRBD2 for D (5 bases). CDR1 DFQATT and CDR2 SNEGSKA come from the germline V gene (reference sequence). V gave up 1 base and J gave up 4 bases, with 14 bases separating them. CDR3 length: 15 amino acids. The CDR3 DNA is TGCAGTGCTAGAGTGGAAGGGAGAGCTTACAATGAGCAGTTCTTC. This translates into CSARVEGRAYNEQFF.

This clonotype was recorded at least ten times. The chain combines TRBV12-3 or TRBV12-4 with TRBJ2-5, with D maybe TRBD2 (5 bases). The CDR3 consists of 14 residues. Trimming left V 3 bases short and J 4 bases short, with 12 bases between. The CDR3 DNA reads TGTGCCAGCAGTTTGGGAGCAGCCCGAGAGACCCAGTACTTC. Residues: CASSLGAARETQYF.